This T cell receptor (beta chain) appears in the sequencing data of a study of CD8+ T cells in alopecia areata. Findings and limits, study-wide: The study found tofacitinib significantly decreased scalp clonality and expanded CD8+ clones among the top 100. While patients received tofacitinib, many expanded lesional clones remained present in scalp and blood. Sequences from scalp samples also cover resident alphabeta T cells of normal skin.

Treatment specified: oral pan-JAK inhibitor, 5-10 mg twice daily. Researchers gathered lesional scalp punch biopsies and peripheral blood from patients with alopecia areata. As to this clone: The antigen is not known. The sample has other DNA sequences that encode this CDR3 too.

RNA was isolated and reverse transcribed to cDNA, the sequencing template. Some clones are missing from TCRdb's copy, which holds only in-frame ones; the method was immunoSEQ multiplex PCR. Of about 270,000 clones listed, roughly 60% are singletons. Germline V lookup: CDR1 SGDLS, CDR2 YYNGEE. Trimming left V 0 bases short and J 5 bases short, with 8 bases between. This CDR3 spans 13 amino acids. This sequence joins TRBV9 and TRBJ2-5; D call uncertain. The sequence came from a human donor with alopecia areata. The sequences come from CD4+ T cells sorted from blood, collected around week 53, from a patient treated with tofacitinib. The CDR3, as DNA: TGTGCCAGCAGCGTAGGGGGTAGGGAGACCCAGTACTTC. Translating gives CASSVGGRETQYF.